The present T cell receptor (beta chain) was sequenced within a study of CD8+ T cells in alopecia areata. Study context: The approximately 6-11-week-old female C3H/HeJ mice were given skin taken from roughly 6-13-month-old C3H/HeJ graft donors that had spontaneous alopecia. Study-wide findings and caveats: Normal-skin resident alphabeta T cells also appear among scalp sample sequences. Relative to normal scalp, lesional scalp, especially alopecia totalis/universalis, showed higher clonality. Mouse data revealed clearer TCR sharing than patient data did, a gap possibly tied to HLA.

Germline V gene lookup returns CDR1 FNHDT and CDR2 SITEND (reference sequence). The CDR3 consists of 12 residues. Trimming removed 8 bases at V and 2 bases at J, with 5 bases between. Sequencing templates came from extracted RNA that was reverse transcribed into cDNA. This table comes from immunoSEQ multiplex PCR, and its TCRdb copy is limited to in-frame clones, with some not included. The repertoire consists of around 100,000 clones, none detected only once. With regard to this clone: Its cognate antigen is unknown. Translating the DNA gives a protein that differs from the TCRdb entry at residue 9; the protein shown here is that DNA translation. Genes and germline are mouse. The read comes to an end 3 residues before the CDR3 does, leaving the germline J gene to fill in the end.

The sample comprised lesional skin. This chain connects TRBV19 to TRBJ1-6, with a weak D call TRBD1 (5 bases). TRBJ1-6 is reported as an ORF; its role is uncertain. The sequence came from a C3H/HeJ mouse with alopecia areata. The MHC haplotype recorded for the strain is H2-k. The CDR3 DNA, read in part, is TGTGCCAGGACAGCCTATAATTCGCCC. Translating it yields CARTAYNSP. The full CDR3 reads CARTAYNSPLYF.